The source of this T cell receptor beta chain is a study of blood T cell repertoires in COVID-19. Across the whole study: The samples span acute and convalescent COVID-19 from the United States, Italy and Spain.

Sequenced by immunoSEQ multiplex PCR; TCRdb stores in-frame clones only, minus some. This table has about 160,000 clones, just over 90% appearing once. This CDR3 comprises 15 residues. The V gene's germline CDR1 is MNHEY and CDR2 SVGAGI. Trimming removed 6 bases at V and 5 bases at J, with 16 bases between. There are a few counts of this clone. Patients from Seattle were sampled longitudinally, starting during active infection. This clonotype was sampled from a woman in her sixties with COVID-19, enrolled during active disease. The sequencing sample was made of peripheral blood. This chain uses TRBV6-5 with TRBJ1-4, with D uncertain. CDR3 in DNA: TGTGCCAGCAGGGCGGCGGGAGGATTCAATGAAAAACTGTTTTTT. Its translation is CASRAAGGFNEKLFF.